These 4 T cell receptor beta chains were sequenced from one sample in a study of blood T cells in healthy people across ages. A sample-barcoded 5' primer and a J-beta primer mix were used in a second PCR of about 7 to 12 cycles. TCRdb processed the 5' RACE reads anew with MiXCR; each CDR3 protein has one entry. In the table there are under 800,000 distinct CDR3 sequences, roughly 47% of which are singletons. The sequencing sample was made of blood. The receptors shown here come from a woman aged 60-70 years in good health.

The gene calls are TRBV3-1 and TRBJ2-7, with a possible D match to TRBD1 (5 bases). Trimming pared 0 bases from V and 10 bases from J, leaving 16 bases between. The germline V gene has CDR1 LGHDT and CDR2 YNNKEL (reference sequence). The CDR3 has 14 residues. As DNA, the CDR3 is TGTGCCAGCAGCCAAGACAGGAATTGGGGCAACCAGTACTTC. Amino acid sequence: CASSQDRNWGNQYF.

The chain couples TRBV28 to TRBJ2-4; D tentatively reads TRBD1 or TRBD2 (5 bases each). The end of the DNA fits TRBJ2-7 better, so the J call may be wrong. This CDR3 region has 14 residues. The V gene's germline CDR1 is MDHEN and CDR2 SYDVKM. CDR3 sequence (DNA): TGTGCCAGCAGAGCAACGGGGCGCTCCTACGAGCAGTACTTC. Translation gives CASRATGRSYEQYF.

This clonotype was picked up many times. The rearrangement links TRBV12-3 or TRBV12-4 to TRBJ2-5; possibly TRBD2 for D (5 bases). The CDR3 is 14 residues long. The V gene lost 4 bases and the J gene lost 4 bases, with 13 bases spanning the gap. CDR3 protein: CASSSLAGGETQYF. The CDR3 region has the DNA TGTGCCAGCAGTTCATTAGCAGGAGGAGAGACCCAGTACTTC.

CDR3 bases: TGTGCCAGCAGCGTAAGCGGGGTCAATCAGCCCCAGCATTTT. Translating gives CASSVSGVNQPQHF. The chain is built from TRBV9 and TRBJ1-5; no firm D call. The ends were cut back, 1 base at V and 3 bases at J, with 8 bases in the middle. CDR1 is SGDLS, CDR2 YYNGEE, per germline. CDR3 size: 14 residues.